This T cell receptor (beta chain) stems from a study of blood T cells in healthy people across ages. The second PCR ran about 6 to 11 cycles with a sample-barcoded 5' primer and J-beta primers. TCRdb re-derived calls from the 5' RACE reads in MiXCR, one entry per CDR3 protein. Of around 1,000,000 distinct CDR3 sequences detected, approximately 26% appear once; the ten largest clones hold approximately 0.79%. This clonotype was observed a few times. Between the trimmed V and J ends, which lost 0 bases and 9 bases, there was a span of 8 bases. Germline V gene data show CDR1 as SGHDN and CDR2 as FVKESK. The CDR3 totals 12 residues. A further study also used this sample, focusing on T cells of mothers and their children. That study adds: For unrelated pairs as for related ones, thymic selection shapes TCR recombination output similarly.

V is TRBV14 and J is TRBJ1-2, with D uncertain. The source material was blood. The receptor comes from a girl aged 2 to 9 in good health. The DNA for the CDR3 is TGTGCCAGCAGCCAAGACCGGCGGAGCTACACCTTC. Translation: CASSQDRRSYTF.